This note documents a single T cell receptor (beta chain) sequence. Study processing details: Nucleated cell counts were estimated from reference gene primer amplification. Assay: immunoSEQ multiplex PCR; the TCRdb copy retains only in-frame clones and omits some. The D gene and trimming were derived from the DNA, and the V and J assignments and clone size from that table. The data show 200,000 or so clones, around four fifths seen once. The entry originates in a study of blood T cell repertoires in COVID-19. Study background: The study drew acute and convalescent COVID-19 samples from the United States, Italy and Spain. PBMCs, B-cell-depleted T cells, or T cells were the source of the cDNA or gDNA that made up the material.

From germline, CDR1 is SGHRS and CDR2 YFSETQ. CDR3 length: 16 amino acids. The ends lost 1 base at V and 8 bases at J; junction bases unmatched: 12. Material: peripheral blood. The chain employs TRBV5-1 and TRBJ1-2, with TRBD1 matching over 9 bases. The TCR was taken from a man younger than 40 with active or convalescent COVID-19. The DNA for the CDR3 is TGCGCCAGCAGCTTGACCGGGACAGGGCCCGAGGAGGGCTACACCTTC. It translates to CASSLTGTGPEEGYTF.